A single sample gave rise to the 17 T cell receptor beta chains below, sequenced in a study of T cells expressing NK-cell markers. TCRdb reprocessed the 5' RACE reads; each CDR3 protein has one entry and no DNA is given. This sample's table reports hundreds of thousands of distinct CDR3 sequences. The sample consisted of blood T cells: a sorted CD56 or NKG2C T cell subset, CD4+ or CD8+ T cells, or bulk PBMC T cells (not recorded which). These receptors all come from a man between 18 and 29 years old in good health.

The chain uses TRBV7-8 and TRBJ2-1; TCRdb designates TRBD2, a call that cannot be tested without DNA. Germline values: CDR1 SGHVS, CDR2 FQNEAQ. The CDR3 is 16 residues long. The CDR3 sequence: CASSLRLAMGYNEQFF. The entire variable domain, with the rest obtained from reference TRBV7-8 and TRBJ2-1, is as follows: GAGVSQSPRYKVAKRGQDVALRCDPISGHVSLFWYQQALGQGPEFLTYFQNEAQLDKSGLPSDRFFAERPEGSVSTLKIQRTQQEDSAVYLCASSLRLAMGYNEQFFGPGTRLTVL.

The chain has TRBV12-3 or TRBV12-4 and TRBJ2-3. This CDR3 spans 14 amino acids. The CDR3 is CASSLRRDSDTQYF.

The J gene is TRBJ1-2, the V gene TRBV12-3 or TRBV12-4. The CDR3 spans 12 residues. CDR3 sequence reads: CASSLRSYGYTF.

The CDR3 reads CASSQLLGGLQETQYF. The chain is built from TRBV4-1 and TRBJ2-5; there is no DNA to check the TCRdb D call of TRBD1. Germline V lookup: CDR1 MGHRA, CDR2 YSYEKL. The CDR3 sequence is 16 residues long.

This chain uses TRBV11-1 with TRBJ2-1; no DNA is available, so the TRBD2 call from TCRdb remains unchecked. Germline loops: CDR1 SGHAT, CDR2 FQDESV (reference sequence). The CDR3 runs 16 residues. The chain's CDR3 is CASSPRLANSYNEQFF.

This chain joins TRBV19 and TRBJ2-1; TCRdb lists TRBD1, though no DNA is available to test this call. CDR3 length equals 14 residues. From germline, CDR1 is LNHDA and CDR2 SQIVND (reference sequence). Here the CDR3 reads CASSMKRDRNEQFF. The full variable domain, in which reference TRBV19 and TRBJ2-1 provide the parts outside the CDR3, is DGGITQSPKYLFRKEGQNVTLSCEQNLNHDAMYWYRQDPGQGLRLIYYSQIVNDFQKGDIAEGYSVSREKKESFPLTVTSAQKNPTAFYLCASSMKRDRNEQFFGPGTRLTVL.

CDR3 residues: CASRHNSGEQFF. The chain carries TRBV25-1 and TRBJ2-1. Germline CDR1 is MGHDK and CDR2 is SYGVNS. The CDR3 is made up of 12 amino acids.

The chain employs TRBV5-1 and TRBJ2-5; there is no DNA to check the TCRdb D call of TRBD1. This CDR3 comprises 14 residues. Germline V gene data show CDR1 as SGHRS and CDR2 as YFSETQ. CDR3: CASSVPTGAETQYF.

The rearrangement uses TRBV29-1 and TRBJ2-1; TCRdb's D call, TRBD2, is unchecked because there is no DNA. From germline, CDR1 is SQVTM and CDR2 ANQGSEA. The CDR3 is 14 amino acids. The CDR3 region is CSVIPRMKRNEQFF.

The CDR3: CATLTRTGRSYNEQFF. The rearrangement uses TRBV12-3 or TRBV12-4 and TRBJ2-1. This CDR3 has 16 amino acids.

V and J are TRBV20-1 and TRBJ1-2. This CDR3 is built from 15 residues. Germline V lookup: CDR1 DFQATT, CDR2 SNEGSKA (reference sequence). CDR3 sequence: CSASRIGRENYGYTF.

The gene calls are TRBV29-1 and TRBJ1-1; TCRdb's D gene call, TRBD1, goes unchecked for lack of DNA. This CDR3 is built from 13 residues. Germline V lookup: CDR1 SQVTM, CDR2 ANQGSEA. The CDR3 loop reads CSVEKGGGTEAFF. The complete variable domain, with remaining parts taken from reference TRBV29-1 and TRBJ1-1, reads SAVISQKPSRDICQRGTSLTIQCQVDSQVTMMFWYRQQPGQSLTLIATANQGSEATYESGFVIDKFPISRPNLTFSTLTVSNMSPEDSSIYLCSVEKGGGTEAFFGQGTRLTVV.

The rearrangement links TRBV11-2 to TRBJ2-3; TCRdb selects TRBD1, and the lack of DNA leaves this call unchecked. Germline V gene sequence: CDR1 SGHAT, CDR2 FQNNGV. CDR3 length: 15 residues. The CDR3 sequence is CASSAGDRGTDTQYF.

The CDR3 sequence: CASSLRTSGRTGNEQFF. This chain uses TRBV5-1 with TRBJ2-1; TCRdb indicates TRBD2, and absent DNA this call remains unverified. Germline V CDR1 and CDR2: SGHRS, YFSETQ. The CDR3 has 17 amino acids.

CDR3 amino acids: CASSLWIQQETQYF. The rearrangement links TRBV7-2 to TRBJ2-5. Germline-derived CDR1 and CDR2 are SGHTA and FQGNSA. The CDR3 extends over 14 amino acids. Drawing the rest from reference TRBV7-2 and TRBJ2-5, the complete variable domain is GAGVSQSPSNKVTEKGKDVELRCDPISGHTALYWYRQSLGQGLEFLIYFQGNSAPDKSGLPSDRFSAERTGGSVSTLTIQRTQQEDSAVYLCASSLWIQQETQYFGPGTRLLVL.

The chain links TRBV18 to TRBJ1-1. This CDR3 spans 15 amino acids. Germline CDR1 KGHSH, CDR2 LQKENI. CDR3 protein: CASSLKIEGTTEAFF.

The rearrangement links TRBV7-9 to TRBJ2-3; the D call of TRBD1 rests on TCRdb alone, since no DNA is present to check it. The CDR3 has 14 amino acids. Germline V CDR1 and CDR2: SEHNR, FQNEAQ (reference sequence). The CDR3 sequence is CASTDRERTDTQYF.